One and the same sample provided the 27 T cell receptor beta chains below, sequenced in a study of T-cell reconstitution after alpha-beta-depleted transplantation in children. The library targeted TCRbeta and was prepared with unique molecular identifiers. TCRdb recomputed calls from the PCR reads with MiXCR, one row per CDR3 protein. The repertoire holds more than 40,000 distinct CDR3 sequences, with around 50% as singletons. Here the sequenced sample was peripheral blood, taken before TCRalphabeta/CD19-depleted stem cell transplant. The receptors here all came from a boy in the first two years of life with SCID, due to receive a stem cell transplant.

The chain links TRBV20-1 to TRBJ2-2; TRBD2 matches 14 bases. Germline CDR1 and CDR2: DFQATT and SNEGSKA (reference sequence). V trimming: 5 bases; J trimming: 1 base; junction bases outside the gene matches: 0. The CDR3 contains 15 residues. This CDR3 is CSAGTSGGNTGELFF. The DNA for the CDR3 is TGCAGTGCTGGGACTAGCGGGGGGAACACCGGGGAGCTGTTTTTT.

This clonotype was observed once. The V call is TRBV7-9, the J call TRBJ2-3, with D perhaps matching TRBD1 (5 bases). The CDR3 has 12 residues. V was pared by 11 bases and J by 8 bases, with 17 bases between. Germline lookup yields CDR1 SEHNR and CDR2 FQNEAQ (reference sequence). The CDR3 sequence: CASAGPVGTQYF. CDR3 DNA: TGTGCCTCCGCAGGGCCGGTTGGTACGCAGTATTTT.

This clonotype was detected once. The V call is TRBV7-8, the J call TRBJ2-6; D not certain. The CDR3 runs to 18 residues. In germline, CDR1 is SGHVS, CDR2 FQNEAQ. V was trimmed by 3 bases and J by 0 bases, leaving 15 bases between them. Here the CDR3 DNA reads TGTGCCAGCAGCTTGATACCACTTGGCAGCTCTGGGGCCAACGTCCTGACTTTC. This gives the protein CASSLIPLGSSGANVLTF.

The chain has TRBV12-3 or TRBV12-4 and TRBJ2-3, with D perhaps matching TRBD2 (6 bases). V gave up 8 bases and J gave up 5 bases, with 11 bases separating them. CDR3 size: 12 residues. This chain's CDR3 is CASLGGLDTQYF. The CDR3, as DNA: TGTGCCAGCCTCGGGGGTCTAGATACGCAGTATTTT.

The table lists this clonotype with a few counts. This chain joins TRBV5-1 and TRBJ2-1, with 7 bases identical to TRBD1. This CDR3 has 17 amino acids. In germline, CDR1 is SGHRS, CDR2 YFSETQ. The V gene end was trimmed by 4 bases and the J gene end by 4 bases; junction bases not matched to a gene: 14. CDR3 sequence: CASSPTNDRVGYNEQFF. The CDR3 DNA is TGCGCCAGCAGCCCGACGAATGACAGGGTTGGATACAATGAGCAGTTCTTC.

The chain uses TRBV20-1 and TRBJ2-1; a possible D gene is TRBD2 (5 bases). The CDR3 length is 14 residues. Between the trimmed V and J ends, which lost 6 bases and 2 bases, there was a span of 14 bases. Germline V gene lookup returns CDR1 DFQATT and CDR2 SNEGSKA (reference sequence). The CDR3 sequence is CSADLLGTYNEQFF. DNA for the CDR3: TGCAGTGCGGACCTACTAGGAACCTACAATGAGCAGTTCTTC.

The chain has TRBV5-1 and TRBJ2-7; TRBD2 might be the D (6 bases). The V gene's germline CDR1 is SGHRS and CDR2 YFSETQ. V lost 1 base to trimming and J lost 4 bases, with 15 bases between them. This CDR3 spans 15 amino acids. CDR3 bases: TGCGCCAGCAGCTTGAGACTAGGGACCATATACGAGCAGTACTTC. Its translation is CASSLRLGTIYEQYF.

CDR3 in DNA: TGTGCCAGCACCCCGACTCAGCTAGCGGGGGCCAATGAGCAGTTCTTC. Translation: CASTPTQLAGANEQFF. The rearrangement uses TRBV7-2 and TRBJ2-1; 10 bases are a match to TRBD2. The CDR3 spans 16 residues. CDR1 is SGHTA, CDR2 FQGNSA, per germline. After removal of 7 bases from V and 6 bases from J, the junction contained 12 bases not matched to a gene.

The chain uses TRBV28 and TRBJ1-2, with TRBD1 matching over 10 bases. This CDR3 is 14 amino acids long. The V and J ends lost 11 bases and 4 bases, in that order; junction bases with no gene match: 10. CDR1 and CDR2 from the germline V gene are MDHEN and SYDVKM. This CDR3 is CACGTGDGGYGYTF. The CDR3 bases are TGTGCCTGCGGGACAGGGGACGGGGGCTATGGCTACACCTTC.

CDR3 region: CSARPDSNSNQPQHF. Written as DNA, the CDR3 is TGCAGTGCTCGCCCGGACAGTAATAGCAATCAGCCCCAGCATTTT. The chain joins TRBV20-1 to TRBJ1-5, with D possibly matching TRBD1 (6 bases). The CDR3 spans 15 residues. Germline loops: CDR1 DFQATT, CDR2 SNEGSKA (reference sequence). V lost 5 bases to trimming and J lost 0 bases, with 14 bases between them.

This chain joins TRBV20-1 and TRBJ2-2; a weak D match, TRBD1 (5 bases). The ends were cut back, 1 base at V and 3 bases at J, with 21 bases in the middle. In germline, CDR1 is DFQATT, CDR2 SNEGSKA (reference sequence). The length of the CDR3 is 18 residues. The CDR3 DNA follows: TGCAGTGCTAGAGGCCCCCTTCGAGCAGGGCCGGACACCGGGGAGCTGTTTTTT. This translates into CSARGPLRAGPDTGELFF.

This clonotype showed up many times. This chain links TRBV10-2 with TRBJ2-7; D gene unclear. V was trimmed by 3 bases and J by 1 base, leaving 7 bases between them. Germline values: CDR1 WSHSY, CDR2 SAAADI. This CDR3 contains 13 residues. The CDR3 loop reads CASSELVSYEQYF. The CDR3 DNA is TGCGCCAGCAGTGAACTCGTTTCCTACGAGCAGTACTTC.

This chain joins TRBV5-1 and TRBJ2-3; possibly TRBD1 for D (5 bases). The length of the CDR3 is 15 residues. Germline V gene lookup returns CDR1 SGHRS and CDR2 YFSETQ. V lost 0 bases and J lost 5, with 13 bases in between. For the CDR3, the DNA is TGCGCCAGCAGCTTGGCCAAGGGGATTTTAGATACGCAGTATTTT. This gives the protein CASSLAKGILDTQYF.

V gene TRBV5-1 combines with J gene TRBJ2-5, with D possibly being TRBD1 or TRBD2 (5 bases each). CDR3 size: 15 residues. V was cut by 0 bases and J by 4 bases, with 13 bases left in between. In germline, CDR1 is SGHRS, CDR2 YFSETQ. CDR3 protein: CASSLARAGRETQYF. CDR3 sequence (DNA): TGCGCCAGCAGCTTGGCCCGGGCAGGGAGAGAGACCCAGTACTTC.

This clonotype was observed a handful of times. V is TRBV5-6 and J is TRBJ2-1; D remains unclear. Trimming took 4 bases from V and 4 from J, leaving 15 bases between them. Germline V gene data show CDR1 as SGHDT and CDR2 as YYEEEE. CDR3 length: 15 residues. This chain's CDR3 is CASSPYTLLYNEQFF. The CDR3, as DNA: TGTGCCAGCAGCCCATATACCCTGCTTTACAATGAGCAGTTCTTC.

This rearrangement joins TRBV18 to TRBJ2-5; D ambiguous. The V and J ends lost 3 bases and 3 bases respectively, with 11 bases between them. Germline CDR1 KGHSH, CDR2 LQKENI. The CDR3 runs 14 residues. The CDR3, as DNA: TGTGCCAGCTCACCTTTGAAAGCAAAAGAGACCCAGTACTTC. Translating gives CASSPLKAKETQYF. The full variable domain, rest sourced from reference TRBV18 and TRBJ2-5, is NAGVMQNPRHLVRRRGQEARLRCSPMKGHSHVYWYRQLPEEGLKFMVYLQKENIIDESGMPKERFSAEFPKEGPSILRIQQVVRGDSAAYFCASSPLKAKETQYFGPGTRLLVL.

J is TRBJ1-1 and V is TRBV5-1, with TRBD1 as a possible D gene (5 bases). Trimming took 2 bases from V and 5 from J, leaving 13 bases between them. Germline loops: CDR1 SGHRS, CDR2 YFSETQ. The CDR3 contains 14 residues. The CDR3 DNA is TGCGCCAGCAGCTTAGACGGAGGGACTACTGAAGCTTTCTTT. Residues: CASSLDGGTTEAFF.

This chain links TRBV29-1 with TRBJ1-1; 8 positions agree with TRBD1. The J segment lost 4 bases and the V segment lost 4 bases, leaving 5 bases of the junction unmatched. The CDR3 length is 13 residues. Germline lookup yields CDR1 SQVTM and CDR2 ANQGSEA. This chain's CDR3 is CSVGRDRITEAFF. DNA for the CDR3: TGCAGCGTTGGTCGGGACAGGATCACTGAAGCTTTCTTT. Filled out from reference TRBV29-1 and TRBJ1-1, the complete variable domain reads SAVISQKPSRDICQRGTSLTIQCQVDSQVTMMFWYRQQPGQSLTLIATANQGSEATYESGFVIDKFPISRPNLTFSTLTVSNMSPEDSSIYLCSVGRDRITEAFFGQGTRLTVV.

This chain joins TRBV6-5 and TRBJ1-5; TRBD1 is a possible D gene (5 bases). Per the germline V gene, CDR1 is MNHEY and CDR2 is SVGAGI. The CDR3 loop spans 11 amino acids. Trimming cost V 11 bases and J 7 bases, with 12 bases left between them. CDR3 region: CAGAPGQPQHF. The CDR3, as DNA: TGTGCCGGGGCCCCCGGCCAGCCCCAGCATTTT.

V and J are TRBV12-3 or TRBV12-4 and TRBJ1-4, with 7 bases matching TRBD1. The length of the CDR3 is 14 residues. V lost 2 bases and J lost 6; bases outside the gene matches: 3. The CDR3 loop is CASSLQGGYEKLFF. The CDR3, as DNA: TGTGCCAGCAGTTTACAAGGGGGCTATGAAAAACTGTTTTTT.

There are a few counts of this clonotype. The J gene is TRBJ1-1, the V gene TRBV5-1; 7 nucleotides line up with TRBD1. Trimming cost V 0 bases and J 1 base; bases outside gene matches: 6. The CDR3 length is 16 residues. Germline V lookup: CDR1 SGHRS, CDR2 YFSETQ. Here the CDR3 DNA reads TGCGCCAGCAGCTTGGTAACAGGGGTCCGGAACACTGAAGCTTTCTTT. It yields the protein CASSLVTGVRNTEAFF. Variable domain in full (rest from reference TRBV5-1 and TRBJ1-1): KAGVTQTPRYLIKTRGQQVTLSCSPISGHRSVSWYQQTPGQGLQFLFEYFSETQRNKGNFPGRFSGRQFSNSRSEMNVSTLELGDSALYLCASSLVTGVRNTEAFFGQGTRLTVV.

The chain employs TRBV2 and TRBJ2-3; 8 nucleotides agree with TRBD2. This CDR3 is 15 amino acids long. Germline CDR1 and CDR2: SNHLY and FYNNEI. J was trimmed by 3 bases and V by 6 bases; bases with no gene match: 8. CDR3 protein: CASRVTGGLTDTQYF. CDR3 DNA: TGTGCCAGCAGAGTAACGGGGGGGCTGACAGATACGCAGTATTTT.

The chain uses TRBV20-1 and TRBJ2-7, with 7 bases aligning to TRBD2. J gave up 2 bases and V 2 bases, and 3 bases lay outside the gene matches. Per germline, CDR1 DFQATT and CDR2 SNEGSKA (reference sequence). CDR3 length: 13 residues. CDR3 bases: TGCAGTGCTAGACGGGACTACCCCTACGAGCAGTACTTC. This codes for CSARRDYPYEQYF.

The chain employs TRBV15 and TRBJ1-3, with D hard to call. Germline CDR1 is LNHNV and CDR2 is YYDKDF (reference sequence). Trimming took 0 bases from V and 3 from J, leaving 9 bases between them. The CDR3 consists of 15 residues. The CDR3 region has the DNA TGTGCCACCAGCAGAGACAAGGGCTTTGGAAACACCATATATTTT. Its translation is CATSRDKGFGNTIYF.

In its sample, this clonotype was seen a few times. The chain carries TRBV7-6 and TRBJ2-7; 9 bases map to TRBD1. The CDR3 covers 15 residues. V was clipped by 3 bases and J by 2 bases; unmatched bases: 5. CDR1 SGHVS and CDR2 FNYEAQ come from the germline V gene. The CDR3 DNA is TGTGCCAGCAGCTTGGGACAGGGTCGCGCCTACGAGCAGTACTTC. This gives the protein CASSLGQGRAYEQYF.

CDR3 region: CSARGDRGGTYNEQFF. CDR3 sequence (DNA): TGCAGTGCTAGAGGCGACAGGGGGGGGACCTACAATGAGCAGTTCTTC. The V and J genes are TRBV20-1 and TRBJ2-1, with 9 nucleotides matching TRBD1. This CDR3 is built from 16 residues. Trimming cost V 1 base and J 2 bases; bases outside gene matches: 6. CDR1 DFQATT and CDR2 SNEGSKA come from the germline V gene (reference sequence).

This clonotype was detected a few times. The DNA for the CDR3 is TGTGCCAGCTCACCGGTAGCCGGGACAGGTAGAGGGGCCTACGAGCAGTACTTC. Translation: CASSPVAGTGRGAYEQYF. This sequence joins TRBV18 and TRBJ2-7, with 8 bases identical to TRBD1. V trimming: 3 bases; J trimming: 2 bases; junction bases outside the gene matches: 15. The CDR3 runs to 18 residues. Germline V gene sequence: CDR1 KGHSH, CDR2 LQKENI.